The 27 T cell receptor beta chains given below trace back to one sample, sequenced in a study of Ad26.COV2.S vaccination and SARS-CoV-2 variants (dated by TCRdb to the early 2020s). According to the study, the label for this sample's treatment or condition signals: roughly 20 received Ad26.COV2.S at low or high dose, single or two shots; 5 received placebo; per-sample allocation not given. Repertoires of vaccine and placebo recipients were sequenced from samples taken on day 63 after the first injection. Library preparation used the immunoSEQ multiplex PCR assay. Imported from immuneACCESS, the table was reduced by TCRdb to in-frame sequences with V and J called. These copies leave out some clones; in studies compared against another copy, an unresolved V gene accounts for under half, and the cause of the remainder is not known. The sample table contains hundreds of thousands of clones; only one count was recorded for around 92% of them. Together, the top ten hold approximately 1.5% of the sample.

The specimen was peripheral blood, collected in a trial of Ad26.COV2.S vaccine versus placebo. Receptor source: a person aged 18-65 years who received the Ad26.COV2.S COVID-19 vaccine or a placebo.

The CDR3 is CSVRELGTSSLGQYF. CDR3 DNA sequence: TGCAGCGTACGGGAACTAGGGACTAGCTCGTTAGGCCAGTACTTC. The chain is built from TRBV29-1 and TRBJ2-5; TRBD2 matches 9 bases. CDR1 is SQVTM, CDR2 ANQGSEA, per germline. The CDR3 is 15 amino acids. After removal of 6 bases from V and 10 bases from J, the junction contained 18 bases not matched to a gene.

This clone was detected only once. The rearrangement joins TRBV6-5 to TRBJ1-5, with a weak D call TRBD1 (6 bases). The CDR3 consists of 14 residues. Germline V CDR1 and CDR2: MNHEY, SVGAGI. The V and J ends lost 5 bases and 6 bases respectively, with 14 bases between them. CDR3 region: CASSLQGPSQPQHF. The CDR3 DNA sequence: TGTGCCAGCAGTCTACAGGGTCCGAGTCAGCCCCAGCATTTT.

The chain recombines TRBV11-3 with TRBJ2-3; D might be TRBD2 (5 bases). Trimming pared 5 bases from V and 4 bases from J, leaving 7 bases between. In germline, CDR1 is SGHNT, CDR2 YENEEA. The CDR3 covers 12 residues. This CDR3 reads CASSQRADTQYF. The CDR3 nucleotides are TGTGCCAGCAGCCAGAGGGCAGATACGCAGTATTTT.

V and J are TRBV7-2 and TRBJ2-1; TRBD2 matches at 9 bases. CDR1 and CDR2 from the germline V gene are SGHTA and FQGNSA. Trimming removed 3 bases from V and 0 bases from J; junction bases left unmatched: 0. The CDR3 covers 15 residues. DNA for the CDR3: TGTGCCAGCAGCTTTAGCGGGAGCTCCTACAATGAGCAGTTCTTC. This gives the protein CASSFSGSSYNEQFF.

This chain uses TRBV4-2 with TRBJ2-7, with D uncertain. From germline, CDR1 is LGHNA and CDR2 YNFKEQ. The CDR3 spans 15 residues. V was cut by 3 bases and J by 3 bases, with 15 bases left in between. CDR3 in DNA: TGTGCCAGCAGCCAGGATTGGACGAAATACTACGAGCAGTACTTC. Its protein product is CASSQDWTKYYEQYF.

The chain has TRBV5-4 and TRBJ2-5, with 16 bases aligning to TRBD2. The CDR3 consists of 18 residues. Germline values: CDR1 SGHNT, CDR2 YYREEE (reference sequence). V gave up 1 base and J gave up 3 bases; unmatched junction bases: 6. The CDR3 sequence is CASSLPGTSGGVKETQYF. CDR3 DNA: TGTGCCAGCAGCTTGCCCGGGACTAGCGGGGGGGTTAAAGAGACCCAGTACTTC. Full variable domain (rest looked up from reference TRBV5-4 and TRBJ2-5): ETGVTQSPTHLIKTRGQQVTLRCSSQSGHNTVSWYQQALGQGPQFIFQYYREEENGRGNFPPRFSGLQFPNYSSELNVNALELDDSALYLCASSLPGTSGGVKETQYFGPGTRLLVL.

This sequence joins TRBV7-3 and TRBJ2-3; TRBD2 matches at 13 bases. CDR1 SGHTA and CDR2 FQGTGA come from the germline V gene. The ends lost 5 bases at V and 2 bases at J; junction bases unmatched: 13. The CDR3 is made up of 19 amino acids. The CDR3 DNA follows: TGTGCCAGCAGCCCAAGGTCGAAGACTAGCGGGGGGACCACAGATACGCAGTATTTT. It is translated as CASSPRSKTSGGTTDTQYF.

This clone was counted between two and nine times. The V call is TRBV14, the J call TRBJ1-1; D is unclear. Looked up from germline, CDR1 is SGHDN and CDR2 is FVKESK. Trimming cost V 4 bases and J 8 bases, with 17 bases left between them. This CDR3 is built from 14 residues. CDR3 protein: CASSRRPADDEAFF. CDR3 bases: TGTGCCAGCAGCCGGAGACCGGCGGATGACGAAGCTTTCTTT.

The chain joins TRBV19 to TRBJ2-1; 15 bases agree with TRBD2. CDR3 length: 16 amino acids. The ends lost 5 bases at V and 6 bases at J; junction bases unmatched: 5. Germline loops: CDR1 LNHDA, CDR2 SQIVND (reference sequence). The CDR3: CASSPRTSGRANEQFF. The CDR3 DNA reads as TGTGCCAGTAGTCCGAGGACTAGCGGGAGGGCCAATGAGCAGTTCTTC.

The chain couples TRBV3-1 (or the pseudogene TRBV3-2) to TRBJ2-5; D is undetermined. Per the germline V gene, CDR1 is LGHDT and CDR2 is YNNKEL (reference sequence). Trimming pared 1 base from V and 5 bases from J, leaving 14 bases between. The CDR3 is 15 amino acids. As DNA, the CDR3 is TGTGCCAGCAGCCAAGGTCTGGGCCTGGGGGAGACCCAGTACTTC. Protein sequence: CASSQGLGLGETQYF.

This chain joins TRBV4-2 and TRBJ2-7, with 10 bases identical to TRBD1. J gave up 5 bases and V 0 bases, and 4 bases lay outside the gene matches. This CDR3 is built from 15 residues. Germline CDR1 is LGHNA and CDR2 is YNFKEQ. The CDR3 nucleotides read TGTGCCAGCAGCCAAGAGGACAGGGGGTTGCACGAGCAGTACTTC. Amino acid sequence: CASSQEDRGLHEQYF.

Comment on this clone: The same CDR3 can be traced to other DNA sequences in this sample. This chain joins TRBV18 and TRBJ2-7; 12 bases map to TRBD1. V was clipped by 0 bases and J by 6 bases; unmatched bases: 3. Germline V gives CDR1 KGHSH, CDR2 LQKENI. This CDR3 spans 15 amino acids. The CDR3 loop is CASSPPGQGAGEQYF. DNA for the CDR3: TGTGCCAGCTCACCACCGGGACAGGGGGCAGGCGAGCAGTACTTC.

The gene calls are TRBV5-6 and TRBJ2-7, with 10 bases matching TRBD2. With V trimmed by 2 bases and J by 3 bases, 5 bases remained unmatched. The CDR3 spans 15 residues. From germline, CDR1 is SGHDT and CDR2 YYEEEE. The CDR3 DNA reads TGTGCCAGCAGCTTCCTTAGCGGGAGGCTCTACGAGCAGTACTTC. It specifies CASSFLSGRLYEQYF.

This chain links TRBV6-5 with TRBJ2-7, with D unclear. V lost 5 bases, J lost 7 bases, and 12 bases lay in between. The CDR3 runs to 12 residues. CDR1 and CDR2 from the germline V gene are MNHEY and SVGAGI. CDR3 protein: CASSTSSWEQYF. CDR3 coding DNA: TGTGCCAGCAGTACGTCTTCGTGGGAGCAGTACTTC.

The chain is built from TRBV18 and TRBJ1-5; the D is unclear. V was pared by 3 bases and J by 1 base, with 13 bases between. Germline-derived CDR1 and CDR2 are KGHSH and LQKENI. The CDR3 is 16 amino acids. CDR3 sequence: CASSPAGSGSNQPQHF. The DNA of the CDR3 is TGTGCCAGCTCACCGGCGGGGAGTGGCAGCAATCAGCCCCAGCATTTT.

The chain uses TRBV18 and TRBJ2-5, with a possible D match to TRBD1 (6 bases). V was shortened by 0 bases and J by 0 bases, with 8 bases between the two germline ends. This CDR3 has 15 amino acids. Germline loops: CDR1 KGHSH, CDR2 LQKENI. CDR3 sequence (DNA): TGTGCCAGCTCACCACCCCAGGGGCACCAAGAGACCCAGTACTTC. This translates into CASSPPQGHQETQYF. Full variable domain (outside the CDR3, taken from reference TRBV18 and TRBJ2-5): NAGVMQNPRHLVRRRGQEARLRCSPMKGHSHVYWYRQLPEEGLKFMVYLQKENIIDESGMPKERFSAEFPKEGPSILRIQQVVRGDSAAYFCASSPPQGHQETQYFGPGTRLLVL.

This clone has more than one count but fewer than ten. V is TRBV6-6 and J is TRBJ1-2; 7 nucleotides align to TRBD1. Germline V gene lookup returns CDR1 MNHNY and CDR2 SVGAGI (reference sequence). The CDR3 spans 16 residues. The V segment lost 7 bases and the J segment 2 bases; nucleotides outside the gene matches: 13. The CDR3 bases are TGTGCCAGCACCAAAGGGGGCGGGACAGTCAACTATGGCTACACCTTC. Protein: CASTKGGGTVNYGYTF.

The chain uses TRBV9 and TRBJ1-4; D not resolved. V was cut by 0 bases and J by 3 bases, with 12 bases left in between. Germline CDR1 SGDLS, CDR2 YYNGEE. This CDR3 is 16 amino acids long. CDR3 sequence: CASSVGVGKANEKLFF. The CDR3 DNA reads TGTGCCAGCAGCGTAGGGGTAGGGAAGGCTAATGAAAAACTGTTTTTT. The full variable domain, in which reference TRBV9 and TRBJ1-4 provide the parts outside the CDR3, is DSGVTQTPKHLITATGQRVTLRCSPRSGDLSVYWYQQSLDQGLQFLIQYYNGEERAKGNILERFSAQQFPDLHSELNLSSLELGDSALYFCASSVGVGKANEKLFFGSGTQLSVL.

On this clone: The germline gene is not matched at one end of the junction; a read error may be the cause. This sequence joins TRBV24-1 and TRBJ1-1; D remains unclear. CDR1 is KGHDR and CDR2 is SFDVKD in the germline V gene. The CDR3 totals 13 residues. The CDR3: CATRDSGEAEAFF. The CDR3 DNA is TGTGCCACCAGGGATTCGGGTGAAGCTGAAGCTTTCTTT.

The chain uses TRBV6-5 and TRBJ1-1; D is undetermined. This CDR3 has 13 amino acids. CDR1 and CDR2 (germline): MNHEY, SVGAGI. V was clipped by 6 bases and J by 1 base, with 9 bases between them. The CDR3 sequence is CASRVPGNTEAFF. CDR3 coding DNA: TGTGCCAGCAGGGTCCCTGGGAACACTGAAGCTTTCTTT.

This clone was observed a single time. The chain is built from TRBV25-1 and TRBJ2-2; the D gene could be TRBD1 or TRBD2 (6 bases each). Deletions cut 3 bases from V and 9 bases from J, with 14 bases between. The CDR3 consists of 14 residues. Per the germline V gene, CDR1 is MGHDK and CDR2 is SYGVNS. The DNA for the CDR3 is TGTGCCAGCAGTGACCCTAGGGGGGAACGGGAGCTGTTTTTT. Translation: CASSDPRGERELFF.

CDR3 sequence reads: CASSLEAGSGNTIYF. The CDR3 region has the DNA TGTGCCAGCAGCTTAGAGGCAGGCTCTGGAAACACCATATATTTT. The chain links TRBV7-6 to TRBJ1-3; D uncertain. This CDR3 has 15 residues. Germline CDR1 is SGHVS and CDR2 is FNYEAQ. With 1 base removed from V and 0 bases from J, the gap between germline ends came to 7 bases.

The chain recombines TRBV24-1 with TRBJ1-1; 11 positions match TRBD1. The germline V gene encodes CDR1 KGHDR and CDR2 SFDVKD. J was trimmed by 0 bases and V by 0 bases; bases with no gene match: 5. The CDR3 totals 18 residues. CDR3 DNA sequence: TGTGCCACCAGTGATTTGATGGACAGGGGGCGGTTGAACACTGAAGCTTTCTTT. It specifies CATSDLMDRGRLNTEAFF.

The chain carries TRBV10-3 and TRBJ1-2; D gene ambiguous. Trimming removed 3 bases from V and 3 bases from J, with 5 bases in between. CDR3 length: 12 amino acids. Germline CDR1 is ENHRY and CDR2 is SYGVKD. The CDR3 is CAISDGDYGYTF. Written as DNA, the CDR3 is TGTGCCATCAGTGACGGAGACTATGGCTACACCTTC.

J is TRBJ2-6 and V is TRBV3-1 (or the pseudogene TRBV3-2); D ambiguous. V was cut by 5 bases and J by 4 bases, with 15 bases left in between. Germline CDR1 and CDR2: LGHDT and YNNKEL (reference sequence). There are 16 residues in the CDR3. CDR3: CASSTSWAQGANVLTF. In DNA, the CDR3 is TGTGCCAGCAGCACGAGTTGGGCGCAGGGGGCCAACGTCCTGACTTTC.

The genes are TRBV27 and TRBJ1-5; D perhaps matches TRBD1 (5 bases). The CDR3 is 14 amino acids. V lost 6 bases, J lost 4 bases, and 13 bases lay in between. CDR1 and CDR2 (germline): MNHEY, SMNVEV (reference sequence). The CDR3 region is CASRSSRGNQPQHF. CDR3 in DNA: TGTGCCAGCAGGTCCTCCCGGGGGAATCAGCCCCAGCATTTT.

The chain couples TRBV5-1 to TRBJ2-1; 7 bases are shared with TRBD1. CDR1 and CDR2 from the germline V gene are SGHRS and YFSETQ. V lost 1 base, J lost 8 bases, and 15 bases stayed unmatched. This CDR3 has 17 amino acids. The CDR3: CASSLRWDSAMFDEQFF. Here the CDR3 DNA reads TGCGCCAGCAGCTTGAGGTGGGACAGCGCGATGTTCGATGAGCAGTTCTTC.